The next 10 T cell receptor beta chains were all read from a single sample in a study of blood T cell repertoires in COVID-19. Using immunoSEQ multiplex PCR, the repertoire was profiled, and TCRdb retains in-frame clones only, with some absent. The sample holds 210,000 or so clones, roughly nine tenths seen once. Sequencing used peripheral blood. These receptors all stem from a woman between 45 and 65 years old with acute or convalescent COVID-19.

V is TRBV30 and J is TRBJ1-4, with a weak D call TRBD1 (5 bases). The CDR3 is 14 amino acids. Trimming pared 3 bases from V and 7 bases from J, leaving 15 bases between. Looked up from germline, CDR1 is GTSNPN and CDR2 is SVGIG (reference sequence). CDR3 protein: CAWRRGGSSEKLFF. DNA for the CDR3: TGTGCCTGGAGACGGGGGGGGTCGAGTGAAAAACTGTTTTTT.

The chain carries TRBV20-1 and TRBJ1-1; TRBD1 is a possible D gene (6 bases). This CDR3 is 12 amino acids long. Germline CDR1 and CDR2: DFQATT and SNEGSKA (reference sequence). V shed 3 bases and J shed 3 bases, with 8 bases lying between them. This chain's CDR3 is CSASNRDTEAFF. The CDR3 DNA reads TGCAGTGCTAGTAACAGGGACACTGAAGCTTTCTTT.

The rearrangement links TRBV5-1 to TRBJ2-1, with a tentative D call TRBD2 (5 bases). Per germline, CDR1 SGHRS and CDR2 YFSETQ. V was pared by 3 bases and J by 4 bases, with 11 bases between. This CDR3 comprises 14 residues. The CDR3, as DNA: TGCGCCAGCAGCTCTTTAGCGACTTACAATGAGCAGTTCTTC. Encoded protein: CASSSLATYNEQFF.

This clone was seen only once. The chain recombines TRBV4-1 with TRBJ2-3, with 8 bases aligning to TRBD2. The CDR3 is made up of 14 amino acids. Germline lookup yields CDR1 MGHRA and CDR2 YSYEKL. Trimming took 0 bases from V and 4 from J; bases not matched to a gene: 0. The CDR3 is CASSQEREADTQYF. The CDR3 DNA follows: TGCGCCAGCAGCCAAGAGCGGGAGGCAGATACGCAGTATTTT.

The chain links TRBV7-2 to TRBJ2-7; 12 nucleotides match TRBD2. This CDR3 contains 16 residues. The ends lost 1 base at V and 6 bases at J; junction bases unmatched: 7. Per the germline V gene, CDR1 is SGHTA and CDR2 is FQGNSA. CDR3: CASSLVSGTSGLEQYF. The CDR3 coding sequence is TGTGCCAGCAGCTTAGTGAGTGGGACTAGCGGGCTCGAGCAGTACTTC.

DNA for the CDR3: TGCGCCAGCAGCCAAGGATCCACAGGGGTAGGAGATACGCAGTATTTT. Amino acids: CASSQGSTGVGDTQYF. The rearrangement uses TRBV4-3 and TRBJ2-3, with TRBD1 identical over 7 bases. Germline CDR1 LGHNA, CDR2 YSLEER. V gave up 1 base and J gave up 5 bases; unmatched junction bases: 9. The CDR3 is made up of 16 amino acids.

The chain recombines TRBV7-2 with TRBJ2-5, with D maybe TRBD2 (5 bases). The CDR3 contains 13 residues. The V gene lost 4 bases and the J gene lost 3 bases, with 9 bases spanning the gap. Germline assignment: CDR1 SGHTA and CDR2 FQGNSA. The CDR3 loop reads CASSSGNEETQYF. The CDR3 region has the DNA TGTGCCAGCAGCTCCGGGAATGAAGAGACCCAGTACTTC. Drawing the rest from reference TRBV7-2 and TRBJ2-5, the complete variable domain is GAGVSQSPSNKVTEKGKDVELRCDPISGHTALYWYRQSLGQGLEFLIYFQGNSAPDKSGLPSDRFSAERTGGSVSTLTIQRTQQEDSAVYLCASSSGNEETQYFGPGTRLLVL.

V and J are TRBV2 and TRBJ2-7; TRBD2 matches at 11 bases. The CDR3 is made up of 14 amino acids. Germline assignment: CDR1 SNHLY and CDR2 FYNNEI. Trimming took 4 bases from V and 3 from J; bases not matched to a gene: 2. The CDR3 nucleotides are TGTGCCAGCAGTGGACTAGCGGGGTTCTACGAGCAGTACTTC. Translating gives CASSGLAGFYEQYF.

V gene TRBV7-9 combines with J gene TRBJ2-2, with TRBD1 matching over 10 bases. The germline V gene has CDR1 SEHNR and CDR2 FQNEAQ (reference sequence). This CDR3 is built from 16 residues. The junction had 10 bases not matched to a gene; V was cut back by 5 bases and J by 7 bases. The DNA of the CDR3 is TGTGCCAGCAGCCCGGGGGGGACAGGGGCCGGCGGGGAGCTGTTTTTT. The encoded protein is CASSPGGTGAGGELFF.

As for this clone: This sample includes further DNA sequences coding for the same CDR3. The chain couples TRBV13 to TRBJ1-5, with D possibly matching TRBD1 (5 bases). This CDR3 has 16 residues. The V gene's germline CDR1 is PRHDT and CDR2 FYEKMQ (reference sequence). V was pared by 5 bases and J by 1 base, with 15 bases between. The CDR3 loop is CASSPGPWTSNQPQHF. As DNA, the CDR3 is TGTGCCAGCAGCCCCGGACCATGGACAAGCAATCAGCCCCAGCATTTT.